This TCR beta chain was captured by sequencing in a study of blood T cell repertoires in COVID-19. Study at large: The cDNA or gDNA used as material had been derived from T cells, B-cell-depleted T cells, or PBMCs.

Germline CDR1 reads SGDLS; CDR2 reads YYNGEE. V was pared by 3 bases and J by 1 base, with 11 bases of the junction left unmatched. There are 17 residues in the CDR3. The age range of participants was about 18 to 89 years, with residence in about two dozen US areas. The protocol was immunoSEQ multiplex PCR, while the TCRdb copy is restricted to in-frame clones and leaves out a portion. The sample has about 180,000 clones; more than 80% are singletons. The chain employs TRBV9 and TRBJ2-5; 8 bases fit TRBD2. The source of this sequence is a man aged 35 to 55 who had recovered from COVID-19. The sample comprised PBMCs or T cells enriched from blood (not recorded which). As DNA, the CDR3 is TGTGCCAGCAGCGCGTTCGCCACTAGCGGAGTCCAAGAGACCCAGTACTTC. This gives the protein CASSAFATSGVQETQYF. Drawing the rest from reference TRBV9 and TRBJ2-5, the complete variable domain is DSGVTQTPKHLITATGQRVTLRCSPRSGDLSVYWYQQSLDQGLQFLIQYYNGEERAKGNILERFSAQQFPDLHSELNLSSLELGDSALYFCASSAFATSGVQETQYFGPGTRLLVL.